This T cell receptor (beta chain) comes out of a study of identical twins (dated by TCRdb to the mid-2010s). For context, the study as a whole: To test whether fetal clonotypes persist, the study used deep sequencing on TCR alpha and beta repertoires from monozygotic twins, unrelated adults of various ages, and cord blood. To rule out contamination, replicate twin experiments were performed at different times with different library preparation protocols. What the authors observed across the whole study: Zero-insertion analyses could be partly confounded by invariant T cells such as MAIT and iNKT, though diverse VJ usage argued against such confounding for most clonotypes. Fewer insertions were carried by abundant cord blood beta clonotypes; a weaker similar trend was observed in young adult naive repertoires, while no such trend was observed in memory repertoires. Recombination models systematically underestimated out-of-frame TCR alpha sharing in monozygotic twins but agreed with sharing between unrelated individuals. Out-of-frame TCR alpha sequences shared between twins showed an excess of low generation-probability sequences compared with coincidental sharing between unrelated individuals. Because the same donors could not be followed over many years, the conclusions relied on cross-sectional statistical analysis. The excess sharing between twins in beta out-of-frame sequences was weaker because fewer shared sequences reduced the signal-to-noise ratio.

The protocol used for the library was 5' RACE. Sequenced using an Illumina HiSeq 2000. A universal primer binding site was added through template switching, and the final cDNA carried a unique molecular identifier so that TCR cDNA molecules could be counted accurately. First-strand cDNA for TCR alpha and beta chains was synthesized from specific primers in the conserved constant-segment region. Each cDNA library was double barcoded, with a SMART-Mk sample barcode plus Illumina barcodes, to control for contamination. TruSeq adapter sequences, together with Illumina sample barcodes, were added in two successive PCR steps. TCR alpha and beta cDNA libraries were sequenced on the Illumina HiSeq platform with custom primers. Processing in the source paper ran as follows. Raw reads were processed with MiGEC to extract unique molecular identifiers, and MiXCR was used to determine CDR3 positions. Recombination models were inferred per individual with the repgenHMM and IGoR tools using an EM algorithm. Shared clonotype analysis was performed with the tcR package in R, normalizing sharing by the product of cloneset sizes. Out-of-frame nonproductive sequences were analyzed to study raw recombination free of thymic and clonal selection effects. Using fastp at Q25 and MiXCR, TCRdb reprocessed the public reads and kept productive beta chains. Each entry is one CDR3 protein sequence, shown with its most common DNA and genes. These V and J calls are TCRdb output, not the study's own analysis. Counted in this sample were 200,000 to 300,000 distinct CDR3 sequences; about 11% of them appeared once. The biggest ten clones account for 8% to 10% of the sample.

The table lists this clonotype with a few counts. The specificity of this receptor is unknown. Nothing much larger sits one base from this clone, and base qualities are not available. Trimmed from V: 0 bases; trimmed from J: 2 bases; junction bases lacking a gene match: 7. Based on the germline V gene, the CDR1 and CDR2 sequences are LGHNA and YSLEER. The CDR3 holds 18 amino acids from the cysteine to the phenylalanine. Just the 54-base CDR3 DNA is kept, in frame starting at base 1. Every donor was a healthy Caucasian. Miltenyi CD45RO+ enrichment and human naive T-cell isolation kits were used to isolate memory (CD45RO+) and naive T cells from PBMC.

The sequencing input was memory T cells sorted from blood. This specimen's cell subset or site label, interpreted: CD45RO+ enriched T cells. The source is a man aged 50 to 60 in good health. The rearranged segments are TRBV4-3 and TRBJ2-3; 11 central bases correspond to TRBD2. The DNA is TGCGCCAGCAGCCAAGATACCGGGACTAGCGGATTCACAGATACGCAGTATTTT. This sequence encodes CASSQDTGTSGFTDTQYF.